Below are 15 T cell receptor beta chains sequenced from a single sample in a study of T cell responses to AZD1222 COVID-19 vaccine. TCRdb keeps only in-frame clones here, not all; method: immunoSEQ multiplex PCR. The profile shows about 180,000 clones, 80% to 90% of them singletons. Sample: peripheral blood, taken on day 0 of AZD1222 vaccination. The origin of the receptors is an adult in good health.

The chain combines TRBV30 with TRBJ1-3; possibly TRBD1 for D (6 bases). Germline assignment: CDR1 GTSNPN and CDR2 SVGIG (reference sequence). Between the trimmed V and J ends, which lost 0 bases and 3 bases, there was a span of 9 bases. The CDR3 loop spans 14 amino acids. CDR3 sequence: CAWSVGGGGNTIYF. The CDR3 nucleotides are TGTGCCTGGAGTGTGGGGGGCGGTGGAAACACCATATATTTT.

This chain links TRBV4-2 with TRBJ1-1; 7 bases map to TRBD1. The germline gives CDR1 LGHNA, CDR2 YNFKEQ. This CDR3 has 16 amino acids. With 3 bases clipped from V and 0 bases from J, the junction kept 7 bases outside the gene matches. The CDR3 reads CASSHDRVAMNTEAFF. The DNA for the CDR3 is TGTGCCAGCAGCCATGACAGGGTAGCCATGAACACTGAAGCTTTCTTT.

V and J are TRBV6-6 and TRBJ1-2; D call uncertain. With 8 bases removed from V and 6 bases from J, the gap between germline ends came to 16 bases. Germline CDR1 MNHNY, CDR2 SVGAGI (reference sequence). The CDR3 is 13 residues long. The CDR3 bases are TGTGCCAGCGAACTGGGGAAGGGTGATGGCTACACCTTC. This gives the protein CASELGKGDGYTF.

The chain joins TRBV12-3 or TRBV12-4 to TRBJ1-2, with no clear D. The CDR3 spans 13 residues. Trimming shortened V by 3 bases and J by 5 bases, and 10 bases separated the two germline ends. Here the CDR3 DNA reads TGTGCCAGCAGTTTGAAGAGAGGGTATGGCTACACCTTC. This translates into CASSLKRGYGYTF.

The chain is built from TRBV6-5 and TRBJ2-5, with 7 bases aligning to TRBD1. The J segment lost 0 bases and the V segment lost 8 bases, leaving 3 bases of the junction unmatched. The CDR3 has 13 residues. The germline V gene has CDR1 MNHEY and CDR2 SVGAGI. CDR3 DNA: TGTGCCAGCGGACAGGAGCACCAAGAGACCCAGTACTTC. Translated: CASGQEHQETQYF.

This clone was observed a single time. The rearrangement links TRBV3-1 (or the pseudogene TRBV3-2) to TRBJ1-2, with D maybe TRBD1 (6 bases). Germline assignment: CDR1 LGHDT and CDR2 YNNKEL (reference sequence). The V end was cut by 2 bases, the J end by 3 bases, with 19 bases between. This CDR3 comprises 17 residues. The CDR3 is CASSQPSWGQNYYGYTF. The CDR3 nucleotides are TGTGCCAGCAGCCAACCCTCGTGGGGGCAGAATTACTATGGCTACACCTTC.

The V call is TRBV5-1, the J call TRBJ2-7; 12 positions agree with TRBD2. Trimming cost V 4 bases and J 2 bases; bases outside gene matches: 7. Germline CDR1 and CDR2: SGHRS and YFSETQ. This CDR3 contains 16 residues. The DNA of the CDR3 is TGCGCCAGCAGCAGCGGACTAGCGGGGCCGACCTACGAGCAGTACTTC. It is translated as CASSSGLAGPTYEQYF.

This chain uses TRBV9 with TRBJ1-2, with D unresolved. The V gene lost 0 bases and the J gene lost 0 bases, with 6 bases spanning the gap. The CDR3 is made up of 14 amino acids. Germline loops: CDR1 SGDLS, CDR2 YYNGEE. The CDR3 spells CASSVEGTNYGYTF. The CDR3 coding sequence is TGTGCCAGCAGCGTAGAGGGTACTAACTATGGCTACACCTTC.

The CDR3, as DNA: TGCGCCAGCCGGGAACGGGTGGACACTGAAGCTTTCTTT. Protein: CASRERVDTEAFF. This chain connects TRBV5-1 to TRBJ1-1, with D unclear. V gave up 7 bases and J gave up 3 bases, with 13 bases separating them. The CDR3 covers 13 residues. Germline V gene lookup returns CDR1 SGHRS and CDR2 YFSETQ.

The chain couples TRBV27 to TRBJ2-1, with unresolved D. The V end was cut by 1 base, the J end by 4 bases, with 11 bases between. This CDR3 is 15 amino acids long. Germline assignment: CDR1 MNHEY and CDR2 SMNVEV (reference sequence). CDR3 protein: CASSLLPLGYNEQFF. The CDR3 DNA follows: TGTGCCAGCAGTTTATTACCCCTCGGGTACAATGAGCAGTTCTTC.

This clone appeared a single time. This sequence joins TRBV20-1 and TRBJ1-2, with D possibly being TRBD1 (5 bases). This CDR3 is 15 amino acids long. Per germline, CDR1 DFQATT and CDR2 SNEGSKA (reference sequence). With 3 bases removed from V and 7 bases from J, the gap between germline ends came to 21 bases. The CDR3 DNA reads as TGCAGTGCTAGTCAGGGCAGAGTCTTGGAAGGTGGCTACACCTTC. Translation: CSASQGRVLEGGYTF.

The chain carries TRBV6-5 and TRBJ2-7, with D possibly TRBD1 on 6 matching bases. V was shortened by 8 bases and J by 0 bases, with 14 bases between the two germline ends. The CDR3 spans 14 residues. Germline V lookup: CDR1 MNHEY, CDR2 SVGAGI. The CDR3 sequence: CASYLRQDSYEQYF. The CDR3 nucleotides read TGTGCCAGCTACCTACGACAGGACTCCTACGAGCAGTACTTC.

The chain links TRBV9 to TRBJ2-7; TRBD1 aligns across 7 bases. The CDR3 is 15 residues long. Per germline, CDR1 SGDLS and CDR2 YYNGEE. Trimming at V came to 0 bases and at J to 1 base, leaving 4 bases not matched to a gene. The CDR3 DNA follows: TGTGCCAGCAGCGTAGGACGGGACAGTTCCTACGAGCAGTACTTC. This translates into CASSVGRDSSYEQYF.

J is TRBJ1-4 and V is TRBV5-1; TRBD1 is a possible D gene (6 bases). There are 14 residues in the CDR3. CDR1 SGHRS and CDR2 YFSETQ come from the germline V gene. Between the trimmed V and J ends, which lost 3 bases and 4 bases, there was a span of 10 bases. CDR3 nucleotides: TGCGCCAGCAGCTCAGGACAGAATAATGAAAAACTGTTTTTT. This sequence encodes CASSSGQNNEKLFF.

This CDR3 reads CASSHPGGGKNTGELFF. The CDR3 region has the DNA TGTGCCAGCAGTCACCCCGGGGGGGGCAAGAACACCGGGGAGCTGTTTTTT. V is TRBV27 and J is TRBJ2-2; 8 nucleotides agree with TRBD2. The germline V gene encodes CDR1 MNHEY and CDR2 SMNVEV (reference sequence). The CDR3 loop spans 17 amino acids. Trimming cost V 5 bases and J 1 base; bases outside gene matches: 9.